This T cell receptor beta chain was retrieved from a study of T cell responses to AZD1222 COVID-19 vaccine. Germline CDR1 SGHTA, CDR2 FQGNSA. The CDR3 loop spans 15 amino acids. After removal of 0 bases from V and 6 bases from J, the junction contained 4 bases not matched to a gene. Sequencing used immunoSEQ multiplex PCR; TCRdb keeps in-frame clones, though not all of them. This sample has some 130,000 clones, with 75% to 90% found just once. The sequenced sample was peripheral blood, obtained on day 0 of AZD1222 vaccination. This TCR was recovered from an adult in good health. This chain uses TRBV7-2 with TRBJ2-1, with 8 bases aligning to TRBD2. CDR3 coding DNA: TGTGCCAGCAGCTTAGCTAGCGGGGTTTTCAATGAGCAGTTCTTC. Protein: CASSLASGVFNEQFF.